Listed below are T cell receptor beta chains from one sample, sequenced in a study of T cell responses to AZD1222 COVID-19 vaccine. Data came from immunoSEQ multiplex PCR; TCRdb stores just in-frame clones and leaves some out. The sample has fewer than 200,000 clones; 85% to 95% are singletons. The sample consisted of peripheral blood, taken on day 0 of AZD1222 vaccination. These receptors all come from an adult in good health. CDR3s include the opening cysteine and the closing phenylalanine or tryptophan. The D gene is left open where the match is weak.

d_gene	v_gene	j_gene	CDR3aa	CDR3nt
TRBD2	TRBV9	TRBJ2-1	CASSVEREGPYNEQFF	TGTGCCAGCAGCGTAGAGCGGGAGGGCCCCTACAATGAGCAGTTCTTC
-	TRBV29-1	TRBJ1-1	CSVRVGGKTEAFF	TGCAGCGTTCGCGTGGGGGGTAAAACTGAAGCTTTCTTT
-	TRBV4-1	TRBJ1-1	CASSQVGARNTEAFF	TGCGCCAGCAGCCAAGTCGGTGCCAGAAACACTGAAGCTTTCTTT
TRBD2	TRBV27	TRBJ2-7	CASRPGLAGVYEQYF	TGTGCCAGCCGCCCCGGACTAGCGGGAGTCTACGAGCAGTACTTC
-	TRBV20-1	TRBJ1-6	CSARDIGTALF	TGCAGTGCTAGAGATATAGGGACGGCCCTCTTT
-	TRBV19	TRBJ2-2	CASSPIASGELFF	TGTGCCAGTAGTCCGATAGCGAGCGGGGAGCTGTTTTTT
-	TRBV4-1	TRBJ2-1	CASRSGTPVAEQFF	TGCGCCAGTAGATCCGGGACTCCCGTCGCTGAGCAGTTCTTC
-	TRBV3-1/TRBV3-2	TRBJ1-2	CASSHGQGRWNYGYTF	TGTGCCAGCAGCCATGGTCAGGGCCGTTGGAACTATGGCTACACCTTC
TRBD1	TRBV5-1	TRBJ2-7	CASSLGTGYEQYF	TGCGCCAGCAGCTTGGGGACAGGGTACGAGCAGTACTTC
TRBD2	TRBV7-2	TRBJ2-2	CAQPLAGHTGELFF	TGTGCACAGCCACTAGCGGGACACACCGGGGAGCTGTTTTTT
TRBD1	TRBV18	TRBJ1-1	CASSPTGTGGSVNTEAFF	TGTGCCAGCTCACCAACCGGGACAGGAGGAAGCGTGAACACTGAAGCTTTCTTT